The rows below give T cell receptor beta chains drawn from one sample of a study of response to subunit inactivated influenza vaccine. TCRdb ran MiXCR on the RT-PCR reads and lists one entry per CDR3 protein. The sample contains about 540,000 distinct CDR3 sequences, roughly a quarter of which appear only once. These sequences were also reported in another study, on T cells expressing NK-cell markers.

The input for sequencing was CD4+ T cells sorted from PBMCs, taken 11 to 12 days after vaccination. These TCRs come from a man over 45 who received an inactivated influenza vaccine. CDR3s include the opening cysteine and the closing phenylalanine or tryptophan.

J: TRBJ2-2; length: 12; V: TRBV20-1; CDR3: CSALGVAGELFF
J: TRBJ2-2; length: 16; V: TRBV6-2/TRBV6-3; CDR3: CASSYTRVLNTGELFF
J: TRBJ2-7; length: 13; V: TRBV3-1; CDR3: CASSQDCRVEQYF
J: TRBJ2-2; length: 11; V: TRBV12-3/TRBV12-4; CDR3: CATGRTGELFF
J: TRBJ2-2; length: 15; V: TRBV5-1; CDR3: CASSFGQLSTGELFF
J: TRBJ2-3; length: 15; V: TRBV4-3; CDR3: CASSQDVALLGTQYF
J: TRBJ2-2; length: 15; V: TRBV11-2; CDR3: CASSLATGPAGELFF
J: TRBJ1-1; length: 16; V: TRBV4-1; CDR3: CASSPVVGGQNTEAFF
J: TRBJ2-3; length: 17; V: TRBV12-3/TRBV12-4; CDR3: CASSLRALLAGVDTQYF
J: TRBJ2-7; length: 15; V: TRBV5-1; CDR3: CASSVTGDRGYEQYF
J: TRBJ2-3; length: 16; V: TRBV10-3; CDR3: CAISESGGSLTDTQYF
J: TRBJ2-7; length: 15; V: TRBV20-1; CDR3: CSAHLSGLNSYEQYF